This TCR beta chain was profiled in a study of vaccination effects on CD4 cells after COVID-19 (dated by TCRdb to 2021 to 2024). About the study as a whole: Across the study, the median time from the second dose to post-vaccine sampling was 72 days (range 14 to 241). In both COVID-19 convalescent patients and infection-naive vaccine recipients, the study compared SARS-CoV-2 spike-specific CD4+ TCR repertoires from before mRNA vaccination with those from after it. A total of roughly 9 COVID-19 convalescent patients and several SARS-CoV-2-naive healthy vaccine recipients were included in the full study. The Oncomine TCR Beta short-read assay on an Illumina iSeq 100 was used to sequence cultures from other donors in the study. General findings and caveats noted by the study authors: In healthy vaccine recipients, vaccine-induced clones were almost all SARS-CoV-2 mono-reactive, with only 1 of 255 being cross-reactive with common cold coronaviruses. At late post-vaccination timepoints, both infection-induced and vaccine-induced clones showed marked clonal contraction, consistent with waning T cell responses. Limitations of the study were the small number of convalescent patients and the absence of early post-infection timepoints.

Library generation was performed with the immunoSEQ multiplex PCR assay. DNA from the cultured and isolated CD4+ T cells underwent TCR beta CDR3 sequencing. Under the source paper's analysis protocol: Non-productive TCR sequences were discarded, and reads were trimmed to the CDR3 region, with only CDR3s of 7 or more amino acids retained. Antigen-specific clonotypes were identified using the MANAFEST web app by comparison of expansion in peptide wells against reference cultures. To be called positive, a clone needed expansion at FDR<0.05 compared with the reference and with all other wells, an odds ratio greater than 5, and a frequency greater than 0.1% in two replicate wells. Clonotypes significantly expanded in SARS-CoV-2 spike wells and in at least one common cold coronavirus spike condition were defined as cross-reactive. CDR3 similarity was assessed by Levenshtein distance with the stringdist R package, and unrooted trees were built with ape in R 3.6.1. The source is immuneACCESS, and TCRdb retained only in-frame sequences with V and J called. Part of the clones is not carried over; for the studies checked, unresolved V genes explain less than half of this, and the remainder is unexplained. V and J calls plus clone size are reproduced from that table; the DNA served to infer D and trimming. The sample table shows around 81,000 clones, and around 74% are seen once. The top ten clones comprise about 1.2% of the sample.

In the ViraFEST assay, PBMC were stimulated with viral peptide pools, and antigen-specific CD4+ T cell clonotypes were then identified by expansion using TCR sequencing. After about 10 days of culture, CD4+ T cells were isolated with the EasySep CD4+ T cell isolation kit. Participants received two doses of either the BNT162b2 or the mRNA-1273 mRNA SARS-CoV-2 vaccine. Negative nucleocapsid antibody results before and after vaccination confirmed that the healthy vaccine recipients had no prior SARS-CoV-2 infection. Each well held two million PBMC cultured in IMDM containing approximately 5% human AB serum, 8 to 10 IU/ml IL-2 and gentamicin, along with roughly 10 ug/ml peptides. On days 3 and 7, half of the culture medium was replaced with fresh IL-2-containing medium. Unless noted otherwise, every peptide stimulation condition was cultured in triplicate wells. Using Ficoll-Paque Plus gradient centrifugation, PBMC were separated from whole blood and then either used fresh or cryopreserved at -140C. The overlapping peptide pools covered the spike proteins of SARS-CoV-2 as well as those of the common cold coronaviruses HCoV-NL63, HCoV-OC43 and HCoV-229E. The QIAamp micro DNA kit was used to extract genomic DNA from the cultured CD4+ T cells.

CDR1 SEHNR and CDR2 FQNEAQ were looked up in the germline V gene (reference sequence). V loses 1 base, J loses 5 bases, and the germline ends lie 8 bases apart. From cysteine to phenylalanine, the CDR3 is 13 amino acids long. Only the CDR3 DNA stays, 39 bases, in frame from base 1. Note on this clone: The target of this receptor is not known. Base-call qualities are not available, and no considerably larger clone is one nucleotide away.

The sequence was obtained from a human donor who received a COVID-19 vaccine. This chain is built from TRBV7-9 and TRBJ1-1; a weak D assignment points to TRBD1 (6 bases agree). The sample in question was CD4+ T cells from PBMCs cultured with HCoV-OC43 spike peptides, obtained after COVID-19 vaccination. Per the publication, the cell subset or site label means: HCoV-OC43 spike overlapping peptide pool stimulation. The nucleotides are TGTGCCAGCAGCTTAGAGGGGGTGACTGAAGCTTTCTTT. The resulting protein is CASSLEGVTEAFF.